This passage covers 11 T cell receptor beta chains from one sample sequenced in a study of shared clonotypes between healthy human individuals. Method: immunoSEQ multiplex PCR; TCRdb's copy keeps in-frame clones and lacks some. The table has about 470,000 clones, around 79% seen once. Specimen: PBMCs. The source of these receptors is a woman aged 40 to 55 in good health. Some clones in this sample may be carry-over from other donors' samples.

CDR3 residues: CATSRGTGVGYTF. CDR3 coding DNA: TGTGCCACCAGCAGAGGGACTGGTGTAGGCTACACCTTC. The gene calls are TRBV15 and TRBJ1-2; D not resolved. V was cut by 1 base and J by 8 bases, with 11 bases left in between. The CDR3 spans 13 residues. Germline lookup yields CDR1 LNHNV and CDR2 YYDKDF (reference sequence).

A word on this clone: The sample contains more than one DNA sequence encoding this CDR3. CDR3 bases: TGTGCCAGTAGTATAATAGGGACAGGGGCCTACGAGCAGTACTTC. This translates into CASSIIGTGAYEQYF. The gene calls are TRBV19 and TRBJ2-7, with TRBD1 identical over 10 bases. Germline V lookup: CDR1 LNHDA, CDR2 SQIVND (reference sequence). With 2 bases clipped from V and 2 bases from J, the junction kept 3 bases outside the gene matches. The CDR3 is made up of 15 amino acids.

The rearrangement links TRBV2 to TRBJ2-5; 7 bases agree with TRBD2. The J segment lost 5 bases and the V segment lost 1 base, leaving 7 bases of the junction unmatched. The length of the CDR3 is 15 residues. Per germline, CDR1 SNHLY and CDR2 FYNNEI. The CDR3 nucleotides read TGTGCCAGCAGTGAAGTCTGGGGGGGAGGGGAGACCCAGTACTTC. This gives the protein CASSEVWGGGETQYF.

The genes are TRBV6-1 and TRBJ2-1; 7 nucleotides line up with TRBD2. CDR3 size: 16 residues. V was pared by 4 bases and J by 8 bases, with 14 bases of the junction left unmatched. CDR1 and CDR2 from the germline V gene are MNHNS and SASEGT. CDR3 sequence (DNA): TGTGCCAGCAGTGGCCTAACAACGGGAGGTACGGATGAGCAGTTCTTC. Its protein product is CASSGLTTGGTDEQFF.

This sequence joins TRBV4-1 and TRBJ2-3; TRBD2 matches 14 bases. The CDR3 runs 17 residues. CDR1 is MGHRA, CDR2 YSYEKL, per germline. The trim removed 2 bases at V and 6 bases at J, leaving 7 bases unmatched. The chain's CDR3 is CASSQPTSGRAEDTQYF. The CDR3 DNA reads as TGCGCCAGCAGCCAACCGACTAGCGGGAGGGCCGAGGATACGCAGTATTTT.

The chain recombines TRBV5-1 with TRBJ1-5, with D possibly TRBD1 on 6 matching bases. Germline V lookup: CDR1 SGHRS, CDR2 YFSETQ. V lost 2 bases and J lost 0, with 15 bases in between. The CDR3 has 17 residues. CDR3 bases: TGCGCCAGCAGCTTCGGCGACAGGAGAGATAGCAATCAGCCCCAGCATTTT. Its protein product is CASSFGDRRDSNQPQHF. Variable domain in full (rest from reference TRBV5-1 and TRBJ1-5): KAGVTQTPRYLIKTRGQQVTLSCSPISGHRSVSWYQQTPGQGLQFLFEYFSETQRNKGNFPGRFSGRQFSNSRSEMNVSTLELGDSALYLCASSFGDRRDSNQPQHFGDGTRLSIL.

V gene TRBV2 combines with J gene TRBJ1-4; a possible D gene is TRBD1 (5 bases). The V gene lost 0 bases and the J gene lost 7 bases, with 9 bases spanning the gap. The CDR3 has 14 residues. Germline loops: CDR1 SNHLY, CDR2 FYNNEI. CDR3 loop: CASSEARGGEKLFF. In nucleotides, the CDR3 is TGTGCCAGCAGTGAAGCGCGGGGGGGTGAAAAACTGTTTTTT. Drawing the rest from reference TRBV2 and TRBJ1-4, the complete variable domain is EPEVTQTPSHQVTQMGQEVILRCVPISNHLYFYWYRQILGQKVEFLVSFYNNEISEKSEIFDDQFSVERPDGSNFTLKIRSTKLEDSAMYFCASSEARGGEKLFFGSGTQLSVL.

This clone was seen more than once but under ten times. The genes are TRBV7-9 and TRBJ1-1; D ambiguous. This CDR3 contains 15 residues. Per the germline V gene, CDR1 is SEHNR and CDR2 is FQNEAQ (reference sequence). The germline V and J ends were trimmed by 3 bases and 3 bases, with 14 bases remaining between them. CDR3 DNA sequence: TGTGCCAGCAGCTTCCTATCGGGAATGGACACTGAAGCTTTCTTT. It is translated as CASSFLSGMDTEAFF.

This clone occurred a few times. The chain is built from TRBV5-8 and TRBJ2-1; 12 bases match TRBD2. Losses at the gene ends were 4 bases for V and 2 bases for J; bases not matched to a gene: 7. Germline lookup yields CDR1 SGHTS and CDR2 YDEGEE. This CDR3 comprises 17 residues. The CDR3 DNA follows: TGTGCCAGCAGCCTCGGACTAGCGGGACCCACCTACAATGAGCAGTTCTTC. The encoded protein is CASSLGLAGPTYNEQFF.

CDR3 DNA sequence: TGTGCCAGCAGTTTAGAATGGCAATCACCCCTCCACTTT. Protein: CASSLEWQSPLHF. J is TRBJ1-6 and V is TRBV27; D call uncertain. Trimming stripped 2 bases from V and 10 bases from J, with 9 bases between. This CDR3 spans 13 amino acids. The germline V gene encodes CDR1 MNHEY and CDR2 SMNVEV (reference sequence).

This rearrangement joins TRBV25-1 to TRBJ2-3, with no clear D. The CDR3 has 13 residues. The germline V and J ends were trimmed by 2 bases and 1 base, with 4 bases remaining between them. Germline lookup yields CDR1 MGHDK and CDR2 SYGVNS. CDR3 DNA: TGTGCCAGCAGTGAACTAGGCACAGATACGCAGTATTTT. This encodes CASSELGTDTQYF. Looking up the rest from reference TRBV25-1 and TRBJ2-3 gives the full variable domain: EADIYQTPRYLVIGTGKKITLECSQTMGHDKMYWYQQDPGMELHLIHYSYGVNSTEKGDLSSESTVSRIRTEHFPLTLESARPSHTSQYLCASSELGTDTQYFGPGTRLTVL.